These 19 T cell receptor beta chains came from one sample sequenced in a study of blood T cell repertoires in COVID-19. Clones were read by immunoSEQ multiplex PCR, and TCRdb kept only the in-frame ones, dropping some. The repertoire consists of over 100,000 clones, with about 90% occurring once and the leading ten covering around 1.2%. The material sequenced was peripheral blood. The receptors stem from a human donor in a cohort sampled during active COVID-19.

This chain connects TRBV7-8 to TRBJ2-5; the match to TRBD2 covers 7 bases. The germline V gene has CDR1 SGHVS and CDR2 FQNEAQ. Unmatched junction bases numbered 13, after V lost 4 bases and J lost 5 bases. CDR3 length: 16 amino acids. As DNA, the CDR3 is TGTGCCAGCAGCTCCGGGACTACCTTTTTGCGGGAGACCCAGTACTTC. It codes for CASSSGTTFLRETQYF.

This clone was recorded once. The genes are TRBV5-1 and TRBJ1-3; D is unresolved. Germline CDR1 and CDR2: SGHRS and YFSETQ. V was shortened by 4 bases and J by 4 bases, with 9 bases between the two germline ends. The CDR3 totals 13 residues. CDR3 residues: CASSQDPGNTIYF. The CDR3 DNA reads as TGCGCCAGCAGCCAGGATCCGGGAAACACCATATATTTT.

V gene TRBV23-1 combines with J gene TRBJ1-1; the match to TRBD1 covers 7 bases. TRBV23-1 falls under the ORF class, with uncertain function. The CDR3 covers 17 residues. The V and J ends lost 3 bases and 5 bases, in that order; junction bases with no gene match: 15. The CDR3 region has the DNA TGCGCCAGCAGTCACAGGAGCCCCCGACAGGGTTCGACTGAAGCTTTCTTT. Its protein is CASSHRSPRQGSTEAFF.

This clone was recorded once. The chain couples TRBV11-2 to TRBJ2-1; no reliable D call. The germline V and J ends were trimmed by 1 base and 4 bases, with 11 bases remaining between them. CDR1 is SGHAT and CDR2 is FQNNGV in the germline V gene. The CDR3 has 15 residues. The CDR3 DNA reads TGTGCCAGCAGCTTAGTGTCGTCGAGATACAATGAGCAGTTCTTC. Its translation is CASSLVSSRYNEQFF.

The rearrangement joins TRBV7-2 to TRBJ2-1; the D gene is possibly TRBD2 (5 bases). CDR3 size: 13 residues. The V end was cut by 0 bases, the J end by 7 bases, with 7 bases between. Germline CDR1 reads SGHTA; CDR2 reads FQGNSA. CDR3 sequence (DNA): TGTGCCAGCAGCTTAGCGGACTGGAATGAGCAGTTCTTC. This codes for CASSLADWNEQFF.

This chain links TRBV19 with TRBJ2-2; D possibly corresponds to TRBD1 (7 bases). CDR1 LNHDA and CDR2 SQIVND come from the germline V gene (reference sequence). The CDR3 loop spans 15 amino acids. V shed 3 bases and J shed 6 bases, with 14 bases lying between them. The CDR3 sequence is CASSITRGRPGELFF. CDR3 coding DNA: TGTGCCAGTAGTATCACCAGGGGGAGGCCCGGGGAGCTGTTTTTT.

The V call is TRBV27, the J call TRBJ2-3, with TRBD2 matching over 13 bases. The V gene's germline CDR1 is MNHEY and CDR2 SMNVEV (reference sequence). The junction had 11 bases not matched to a gene; V was cut back by 8 bases and J by 6 bases. There are 16 residues in the CDR3. In DNA, the CDR3 is TGTGCCAGCCAACGGAGACTAGCGGGAGGATCGGATACGCAGTATTTT. Translating it yields CASQRRLAGGSDTQYF.

This clone was seen a single time. The chain recombines TRBV9 with TRBJ2-3; TRBD2 agrees at 9 bases. V lost 5 bases to trimming and J lost 0 bases; unmatched junction nucleotides: 7. There are 16 residues in the CDR3. The germline V gene has CDR1 SGDLS and CDR2 YYNGEE. The CDR3 here is CASSHRLADSTDTQYF. The CDR3 DNA is TGTGCCAGCAGTCACCGACTAGCGGATAGCACAGATACGCAGTATTTT.

The rearrangement uses TRBV6-1 and TRBJ2-4, with D maybe TRBD2 (5 bases). The length of the CDR3 is 18 residues. V dropped 4 bases and J dropped 0 bases, with 19 bases sitting between them. Germline V gene data show CDR1 as MNHNS and CDR2 as SASEGT. The CDR3 bases are TGTGCCAGCAGTGGCCGCAGAGGGTCCGGTCTAGCCAAAAACATTCAGTACTTC. It translates to CASSGRRGSGLAKNIQYF.

The chain employs TRBV9 and TRBJ1-1, with 7 bases matching TRBD1. The CDR3 totals 14 residues. Germline V lookup: CDR1 SGDLS, CDR2 YYNGEE. Unmatched junction bases numbered 6, after V lost 6 bases and J lost 1 base. The DNA for the CDR3 is TGTGCCAGCACCCAGGGGGTTGGGAACACTGAAGCTTTCTTT. Encoded protein: CASTQGVGNTEAFF.

The chain couples TRBV7-3 to TRBJ2-2; the D gene is possibly TRBD1 (5 bases). V dropped 0 bases and J dropped 7 bases, with 15 bases sitting between them. Looked up from germline, CDR1 is SGHTA and CDR2 is FQGTGA. This CDR3 comprises 16 residues. DNA for the CDR3: TGTGCCAGCAGCTTAACAGGCAGGGATCTGTTCGGGGAGCTGTTTTTT. Its translation: CASSLTGRDLFGELFF.

This clone occurred a few times. The chain is built from TRBV18 and TRBJ1-2; TRBD1 agrees at 7 bases. The CDR3 runs to 13 residues. The V and J ends lost 5 bases and 4 bases, in that order; junction bases with no gene match: 4. Germline values: CDR1 KGHSH, CDR2 LQKENI. The CDR3 loop reads CASSGDSSYGYTF. CDR3 sequence (DNA): TGTGCCAGCTCAGGGGACAGCAGCTATGGCTACACCTTC.

J is TRBJ1-4 and V is TRBV5-1; D call uncertain. Per the germline V gene, CDR1 is SGHRS and CDR2 is YFSETQ. CDR3 length: 13 residues. Trimming cost V 4 bases and J 5 bases, with 9 bases left between them. CDR3 coding DNA: TGCGCCAGCAGCGGAGGGAAAAATGAAAAACTGTTTTTT. It translates to CASSGGKNEKLFF.

The chain uses TRBV6-2 or TRBV6-3 and TRBJ2-1, with a possible D match to TRBD2 (5 bases). The CDR3 length is 14 residues. Trimming pared 4 bases from V and 3 bases from J, leaving 10 bases between. The germline CDR1 and CDR2 sequences are MNHEY and SVGEGT. In DNA form, the CDR3 reads TGTGCCAGCAGTTGGACTCGAATCTACAATGAGCAGTTCTTC. This encodes CASSWTRIYNEQFF.

The gene calls are TRBV9 and TRBJ1-4; D is possibly TRBD1 (5 bases). Trimming removed 4 bases at V and 3 bases at J, with 19 bases between. The germline V gene encodes CDR1 SGDLS and CDR2 YYNGEE. This CDR3 has 17 residues. CDR3 region: CASSSWVGGSPNEKLFF. CDR3 DNA sequence: TGTGCCAGCAGCTCCTGGGTTGGGGGGTCTCCTAATGAAAAACTGTTTTTT.

The chain is built from TRBV7-8 and TRBJ2-1; 13 bases map to TRBD2. From germline, CDR1 is SGHVS and CDR2 FQNEAQ. This CDR3 comprises 18 residues. Trimming at V came to 4 bases and at J to 8 bases, leaving 14 bases not matched to a gene. In DNA, the CDR3 is TGTGCCAGCAGCTCGGGGGGGAAAGGACTAGCGGGAGCAGATGAGCAGTTCTTC. It specifies CASSSGGKGLAGADEQFF.

The J gene is TRBJ2-1, the V gene TRBV11-3; 9 bases are a match to TRBD1. This CDR3 contains 14 residues. The junction had 6 bases not matched to a gene; V was cut back by 8 bases and J by 4 bases. From germline, CDR1 is SGHNT and CDR2 YENEEA. CDR3 in DNA: TGTGCCAGCGGATCGGGACAGGGATACAATGAGCAGTTCTTC. Protein sequence: CASGSGQGYNEQFF.

V is TRBV12-5 and J is TRBJ1-3, with 9 bases aligning to TRBD1. There are 20 residues in the CDR3. Per germline, CDR1 LGHNT and CDR2 FRNRAP. Trimming cost V 7 bases and J 0 bases; bases outside gene matches: 19. The CDR3 nucleotides read TGTGCTAGTGCCGCGGGACAGGGAGTTTCCAGACTGAGCTCTGGAAACACCATATATTTT. The encoded protein is CASAAGQGVSRLSSGNTIYF.

J is TRBJ2-1 and V is TRBV28, with a tentative D call TRBD1 (5 bases). The V gene lost 5 bases and the J gene lost 6 bases, with 17 bases spanning the gap. Germline assignment: CDR1 MDHEN and CDR2 SYDVKM. This CDR3 has 15 residues. In nucleotides, the CDR3 is TGTGCCAGCAGTCACGAAAAGGCAGGGATCAATGAGCAGTTCTTC. This sequence encodes CASSHEKAGINEQFF.